This TCR beta chain emerged from a study of T cell responses to AZD1222 COVID-19 vaccine. Looking at the study overall: Recipients boosted at about 4 weeks or about 12 weeks are pooled.

Data came from immunoSEQ multiplex PCR; TCRdb stores just in-frame clones and leaves some out. The sample consists of roughly 28,000 clones, 89% of them appearing once. This CDR3 is 12 amino acids long. V lost 9 bases, J lost 6 bases, and 11 bases lay in between. The germline CDR1 and CDR2 sequences are SNHLY and FYNNEI. General study points: The sample set comprised mostly white British donors with more females, and clonal diversity was possibly underestimated.

As regards this clone: Its antigen is unidentified.

The TCR comes from an adult in good health. The specimen was peripheral blood, collected on day 0 of AZD1222 vaccination. The chain links TRBV2 to TRBJ2-2; D is possibly TRBD1 or TRBD2 (6 bases each). Here the CDR3 reads CAREGGPGELFF. DNA of the CDR3: TGTGCCAGAGAGGGGGGTCCCGGGGAGCTGTTTTTT.